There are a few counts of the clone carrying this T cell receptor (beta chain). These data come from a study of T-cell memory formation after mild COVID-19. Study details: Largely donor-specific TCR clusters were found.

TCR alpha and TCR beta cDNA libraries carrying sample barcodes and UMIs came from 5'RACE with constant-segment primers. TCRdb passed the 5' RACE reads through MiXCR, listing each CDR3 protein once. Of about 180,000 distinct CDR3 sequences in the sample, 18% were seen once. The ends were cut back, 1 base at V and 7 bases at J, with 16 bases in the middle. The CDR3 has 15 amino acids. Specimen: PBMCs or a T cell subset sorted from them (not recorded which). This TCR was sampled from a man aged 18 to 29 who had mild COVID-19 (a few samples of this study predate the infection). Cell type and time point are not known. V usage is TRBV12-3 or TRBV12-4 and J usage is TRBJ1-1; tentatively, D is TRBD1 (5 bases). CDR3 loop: CASSLGTGLVDEAFF. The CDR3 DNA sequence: TGTGCCAGCAGTTTAGGGACGGGGCTTGTGGATGAAGCTTTCTTT.